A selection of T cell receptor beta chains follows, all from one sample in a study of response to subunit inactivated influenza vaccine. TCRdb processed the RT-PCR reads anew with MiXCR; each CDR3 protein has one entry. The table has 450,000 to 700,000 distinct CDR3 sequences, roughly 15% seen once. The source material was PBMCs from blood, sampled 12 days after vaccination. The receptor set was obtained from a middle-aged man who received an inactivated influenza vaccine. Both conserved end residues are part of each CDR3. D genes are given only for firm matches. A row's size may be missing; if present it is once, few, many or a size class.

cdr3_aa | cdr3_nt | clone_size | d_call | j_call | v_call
CASSLRVGEQYF | TGTGCCAGCAGTTTAAGGGTGGGGGAGCAGTACTTC | many | - | TRBJ2-7 | TRBV12-3/TRBV12-4
CATSAQPPYEQYF | TGTGCCACCAGTGCCCAGCCTCCCTACGAGCAGTACTTC | - | - | TRBJ2-7 | TRBV24-1
CASRKRAPYNEQFF | TGTGCCAGCAGAAAGCGGGCCCCCTACAATGAGCAGTTCTTC | many | - | TRBJ2-1 | TRBV6-2/TRBV6-3
CASSLPWDGYEQYF | TGTGCCAGCAGCTTGCCCTGGGACGGTTACGAGCAGTACTTC | - | - | TRBJ2-7 | TRBV5-5
CASSQGIIAGGSTDTQYF | TGCGCCAGCAGCCAGGGCATAATAGCGGGAGGTTCCACAGATACGCAGTATTTT | few | TRBD2 | TRBJ2-3 | TRBV4-3
CASAGTGRGDTQYF | TGTGCCTCAGCCGGGACAGGGCGCGGAGATACGCAGTATTTT | - | TRBD1 | TRBJ2-3 | TRBV10-3
CASTLNRLTNEKLFF | TGTGCCAGCACCTTAAATAGGTTAACTAATGAAAAACTGTTTTTT | - | - | TRBJ1-4 | TRBV11-2
CASSLGPGGHSYEQYF | TGTGCCAGCAGCCTCGGGCCTGGCGGGCACTCCTACGAGCAGTACTTC | few | - | TRBJ2-7 | TRBV7-2
CASSQDAGNEQFF | TGTGCCAGCAGCCAAGATGCAGGGAATGAGCAGTTCTTC | - | - | TRBJ2-1 | TRBV4-2
CSAGTGFYEQYF | TGCAGCGCCGGGACAGGGTTCTACGAGCAGTACTTC | many | TRBD1 | TRBJ2-7 | TRBV29-1
CASSLFPESTGELFF | TGTGCCAGCAGTTTATTCCCAGAGTCCACCGGGGAGCTGTTTTTT | few | - | TRBJ2-2 | TRBV28
CASSPTVVVSTDTQYF | TGTGCCAGCAGTCCCACGGTAGTGGTGTCAACAGATACGCAGTATTTT | - | - | TRBJ2-3 | TRBV28
CASSLGFSAGNTIYF | TGTGCCAGCAGCTTAGGTTTCAGCGCTGGAAACACCATATATTTT | few | - | TRBJ1-3 | TRBV11-3
CASRIGLASTDTQYF | TGTGCCAGCAGAATTGGACTAGCTAGCACAGATACGCAGTATTTT | - | TRBD2 | TRBJ2-3 | TRBV7-6
CAWNGYGGGYQETQYF | TGTGCCTGGAATGGATACGGGGGGGGGTACCAAGAGACCCAGTACTTC | few | TRBD2 | TRBJ2-5 | TRBV30
CATGRTGLADTQYF | TGTGCCACCGGGAGGACAGGGTTGGCCGATACGCAGTATTTT | few | TRBD1 | TRBJ2-3 | TRBV24-1
CSAGIGTDTQYF | TGCAGTGCTGGGATCGGGACAGATACGCAGTATTTT | many | - | TRBJ2-3 | TRBV20-1
CASSGTGAVVGNSPLHF | TGCGCCAGCAGCGGGACAGGGGCGGTAGTAGGGAATTCACCCCTCCACTTT | - | TRBD1 | TRBJ1-6 | TRBV10-2
CASSLGTGDWEPQHF | TGTGCCAGCAGCCTCGGGACAGGCGACTGGGAGCCCCAGCATTTT | few | TRBD1 | TRBJ1-5 | TRBV13
CASSFLTLRQGTYEQYF | TGTGCCAGCAGCTTTCTGACTTTACGACAAGGGACCTACGAGCAGTACTTC | - | - | TRBJ2-7 | TRBV12-3/TRBV12-4
CSARDLTSTDTQYF | TGCAGTGCTAGAGATCTAACAAGCACAGATACGCAGTATTTT | - | - | TRBJ2-3 | TRBV20-1
CASSPSRTGLEQYF | TGTGCCAGCTCACCATCCAGGACAGGGCTCGAGCAGTACTTC | few | TRBD1 | TRBJ2-7 | TRBV18
CASSYRSGIQYF | TGTGCCAGCAGTTACAGGTCAGGCATTCAGTACTTC | - | - | TRBJ2-4 | TRBV6-2/TRBV6-3
CASSFRGAETQYF | TGTGCCAGCAGTTTTAGGGGGGCAGAGACCCAGTACTTC | few | - | TRBJ2-5 | TRBV12-3/TRBV12-4
CASSQNAGHGYTF | TGTGCCAGCAGCCAAAACGCAGGGCATGGCTACACCTTC | few | - | TRBJ1-2 | TRBV3-1
CASSKVGVDQPQHF | TGTGCCAGCAGTAAGGTAGGCGTCGATCAGCCCCAGCATTTT | many | - | TRBJ1-5 | TRBV28
CASSLGTGEEKLFF | TGTGCCAGCAGCTTAGGCACAGGGGAAGAAAAACTGTTTTTT | many | TRBD1 | TRBJ1-4 | TRBV7-9
CASSRPPGQGARSSYNEQFF | TGCGCCAGCAGCCGACCCCCGGGACAGGGGGCCAGGAGCTCCTACAATGAGCAGTTCTTC | - | TRBD1 | TRBJ2-1 | TRBV5-1
CASSLRVVEKEQFF | TGCGCCAGCAGCTTGAGAGTAGTGGAGAAGGAGCAGTTCTTC | few | - | TRBJ2-1 | TRBV5-1
CASSNPTGLNQPQHF | TGTGCCAGCAGTAACCCGACAGGGCTGAATCAGCCCCAGCATTTT | few | TRBD1 | TRBJ1-5 | TRBV6-2/TRBV6-3
CASSPGGQGTMNTEAFF | TGTGCCAGTAGCCCTGGGGGACAGGGGACTATGAACACTGAAGCTTTCTTT | - | TRBD1 | TRBJ1-1 | TRBV19
CAIGEGALGEQFF | TGTGCCATCGGGGAAGGGGCCTTAGGAGAGCAGTTCTTC | - | - | TRBJ2-1 | TRBV24-1
CASTRGEGTEAFF | TGTGCCAGCACCCGGGGGGAGGGCACTGAAGCTTTCTTT | many | - | TRBJ1-1 | TRBV12-3/TRBV12-4
CASSSLTGLAGVSDTQYF | TGTGCCAGCAGCTCCTTAACGGGACTAGCGGGAGTTTCAGATACGCAGTATTTT | - | TRBD2 | TRBJ2-3 | TRBV11-1
CASSLTSGGAVEQFF | TGTGCCAGCAGCCTTACTAGCGGGGGGGCTGTTGAGCAGTTCTTC | few | TRBD2 | TRBJ2-1 | TRBV28
CASSLGTTSNQPQHF | TGTGCCAGCAGCTTAGGGACCACTAGCAATCAGCCCCAGCATTTT | - | - | TRBJ1-5 | TRBV7-9
CAISEFRAAGGQETQYF | TGTGCCATCAGTGAGTTTCGCGCAGCGGGGGGACAAGAGACCCAGTACTTC | once | TRBD2 | TRBJ2-5 | TRBV10-3
CSALRQGYNEQFF | TGCAGTGCGCTTAGACAGGGGTACAATGAGCAGTTCTTC | - | TRBD1 | TRBJ2-1 | TRBV20-1
CASSITGGMGTNVLTF | TGTGCCAGCAGCATAACAGGGGGGATGGGGACCAACGTCCTGACTTTC | few | TRBD1 | TRBJ2-6 | TRBV7-2
CASSQLGLAGGPSYNEQFF | TGCGCCAGCAGCCAGCTCGGACTAGCGGGGGGGCCCTCCTACAATGAGCAGTTCTTC | - | TRBD2 | TRBJ2-1 | TRBV4-1
CASSQQGLAKQETQYF | TGCGCCAGCAGCCAACAGGGACTAGCTAAACAAGAGACCCAGTACTTC | - | TRBD2 | TRBJ2-5 | TRBV4-3
CSAIVGTLSYEQYF | TGCAGTGCTATCGTCGGGACCCTCTCCTACGAGCAGTACTTC | - | - | TRBJ2-7 | TRBV20-1
CASSTEDPWDEQFF | TGTGCCAGCAGTACAGAAGACCCTTGGGATGAGCAGTTCTTC | - | - | TRBJ2-1 | TRBV6-1
CASSRGTGSSYEQYF | TGCGCCAGCAGCCGCGGGACAGGGAGCTCCTACGAGCAGTACTTC | few | TRBD1 | TRBJ2-7 | TRBV5-1
CASSFRHEQYF | TGTGCCAGCAGCTTCAGGCACGAGCAGTACTTC | few | - | TRBJ2-7 | TRBV7-2
CASSLTGTGWEAFF | TGTGCCAGCAGTTTAACGGGGACAGGGTGGGAAGCTTTCTTT | - | TRBD1 | TRBJ1-1 | TRBV12-3/TRBV12-4
CASSQTRTGAYEQYF | TGCGCCAGCAGCCAAACCCGGACAGGGGCCTACGAGCAGTACTTC | many | TRBD1 | TRBJ2-7 | TRBV4-3